This is a list of T cell receptor beta chains from one sample in a study of blood T cell repertoires in COVID-19. Assay: immunoSEQ multiplex PCR; the TCRdb copy retains only in-frame clones and omits some. In the table there are roughly 87,000 clones, roughly 88% of which are singletons. The sample comprised peripheral blood. These receptors were taken from a man aged 60-69 years with acute or convalescent COVID-19. Both conserved end residues are part of each CDR3. The order of the fields is D gene, V gene, clone size, J gene, CDR3 protein, CDR3 DNA. D genes are given only for firm matches. For some rows the clone size is stated as once, few or many, or as a class when expanded; others skip it.

d_gene: NA
v_gene: TRBV19
abundance: NA
j_gene: TRBJ2-2
CDR3aa: CASSTHPGNTGELFF
CDR3nt: TGTGCCAGTAGTACACATCCGGGGAACACCGGGGAGCTGTTTTTT

d_gene: NA
v_gene: TRBV30
abundance: NA
j_gene: TRBJ2-7
CDR3aa: CAWSRDTYEQYF
CDR3nt: TGTGCCTGGAGTCGCGACACCTACGAGCAGTACTTC

d_gene: TRBD1
v_gene: TRBV28
abundance: NA
j_gene: TRBJ1-2
CDR3aa: CATTTGQGIYYGYTF
CDR3nt: TGTGCCACCACGACGGGACAGGGGATCTACTATGGCTACACCTTC

d_gene: TRBD1
v_gene: TRBV5-1
abundance: NA
j_gene: TRBJ1-4
CDR3aa: CASSRRGTGVREKLFF
CDR3nt: TGCGCCAGCAGCCGACGGGGGACAGGGGTGCGAGAAAAACTGTTTTTT

d_gene: TRBD1
v_gene: TRBV29-1
abundance: NA
j_gene: TRBJ1-6
CDR3aa: CSVATGTGDSPLHF
CDR3nt: TGCAGCGTCGCCACAGGGACAGGGGATTCACCCCTCCACTTT

d_gene: NA
v_gene: TRBV11-2
abundance: NA
j_gene: TRBJ2-5
CDR3aa: CASSPSGGGLETQYF
CDR3nt: TGTGCCAGCAGCCCGAGTGGGGGCGGGCTGGAGACCCAGTACTTC

d_gene: NA
v_gene: TRBV29-1
abundance: NA
j_gene: TRBJ1-2
CDR3aa: CSVEGLIGYGYTF
CDR3nt: TGCAGCGTGGAGGGACTGATTGGATATGGCTACACCTTC

d_gene: TRBD1
v_gene: TRBV6-1
abundance: NA
j_gene: TRBJ1-4
CDR3aa: CASSESGTGANEKLFF
CDR3nt: TGTGCCAGCAGTGAGAGTGGGACAGGTGCGAATGAAAAACTGTTTTTT

d_gene: NA
v_gene: TRBV5-4
abundance: NA
j_gene: TRBJ2-3
CDR3aa: CASSFRVQRGTDTQYF
CDR3nt: TGTGCCAGCAGCTTCCGGGTCCAGAGGGGGACAGATACGCAGTATTTT

d_gene: NA
v_gene: TRBV5-6
abundance: once
j_gene: TRBJ1-6
CDR3aa: CASSANSPLHF
CDR3nt: TGTGCCAGCAGCGCGAATTCACCCCTCCACTTT

d_gene: TRBD1
v_gene: TRBV3-1/TRBV3-2
abundance: NA
j_gene: TRBJ2-6
CDR3aa: CASRLTGAGANVLTF
CDR3nt: TGTGCCAGCAGGCTTACAGGGGCTGGGGCCAACGTCCTGACTTTC

d_gene: NA
v_gene: TRBV6-5
abundance: NA
j_gene: TRBJ2-3
CDR3aa: CASTPGSDTQYF
CDR3nt: TGTGCCAGCACCCCAGGGTCAGATACGCAGTATTTT

d_gene: NA
v_gene: TRBV19
abundance: NA
j_gene: TRBJ2-7
CDR3aa: CASRPRQGRSEQYF
CDR3nt: TGTGCCAGTAGACCCCGGCAGGGAAGGTCCGAGCAGTACTTC

d_gene: TRBD1
v_gene: TRBV7-2
abundance: NA
j_gene: TRBJ1-6
CDR3aa: CASSNEQGGSSPLHF
CDR3nt: TGTGCCAGCAGCAACGAACAGGGGGGATCTTCACCCCTCCACTTT

d_gene: TRBD1
v_gene: TRBV30
abundance: once
j_gene: TRBJ1-4
CDR3aa: CAWSPGQYGEKLFF
CDR3nt: TGTGCCTGGAGCCCGGGACAGTATGGAGAAAAACTGTTTTTT

d_gene: NA
v_gene: TRBV11-2
abundance: NA
j_gene: TRBJ2-7
CDR3aa: CASSQSSGAYEQYF
CDR3nt: TGTGCCAGCAGCCAGAGCTCCGGAGCCTACGAGCAGTACTTC

d_gene: TRBD1
v_gene: TRBV19
abundance: NA
j_gene: TRBJ1-2
CDR3aa: CASSLIEQGAAYGYTF
CDR3nt: TGTGCCAGTAGCCTAATTGAACAGGGGGCGGCCTATGGCTACACCTTC

d_gene: NA
v_gene: TRBV5-1
abundance: NA
j_gene: TRBJ1-3
CDR3aa: CASSLDGRGNTIYF
CDR3nt: TGCGCCAGCAGCTTGGATGGGCGCGGAAACACCATATATTTT

d_gene: NA
v_gene: TRBV9
abundance: NA
j_gene: TRBJ1-5
CDR3aa: CASSGGLRDQPQHF
CDR3nt: TGTGCCAGCAGCGGGGGACTTCGCGATCAGCCCCAGCATTTT

d_gene: TRBD2
v_gene: TRBV24-1
abundance: NA
j_gene: TRBJ2-1
CDR3aa: CATSGTGLATNEQFF
CDR3nt: TGTGCCACCAGTGGCACGGGACTAGCGACGAATGAGCAGTTCTTC

d_gene: NA
v_gene: TRBV6-4
abundance: few
j_gene: TRBJ2-7
CDR3aa: CASSDAPVFRGAYEQYF
CDR3nt: TGTGCCAGCAGTGACGCACCGGTCTTCAGGGGAGCCTACGAGCAGTACTTC

d_gene: NA
v_gene: TRBV5-1
abundance: NA
j_gene: TRBJ2-3
CDR3aa: CASTFSSTPTDTQYF
CDR3nt: TGCGCCAGTACCTTCTCTAGTACACCCACAGATACGCAGTATTTT

d_gene: NA
v_gene: TRBV5-1
abundance: once
j_gene: TRBJ2-7
CDR3aa: CASSLYSYEQYF
CDR3nt: TGCGCCAGCAGCTTGTATTCCTACGAGCAGTACTTC

d_gene: NA
v_gene: TRBV6-2/TRBV6-3
abundance: NA
j_gene: TRBJ2-5
CDR3aa: CASSPRETQYF
CDR3nt: TGTGCCAGCAGCCCCCGAGAGACCCAGTACTTC

d_gene: TRBD1
v_gene: TRBV5-6
abundance: NA
j_gene: TRBJ2-2
CDR3aa: CASSWAWDRNTGELFF
CDR3nt: TGTGCCAGCAGCTGGGCTTGGGACAGGAACACCGGGGAGCTGTTTTTT

d_gene: TRBD2
v_gene: TRBV6-4
abundance: NA
j_gene: TRBJ2-1
CDR3aa: CASSQSGVSGASSYNEQFF
CDR3nt: TGTGCCAGCAGCCAATCGGGTGTGAGCGGGGCAAGCTCCTACAATGAGCAGTTCTTC

d_gene: NA
v_gene: TRBV7-2
abundance: NA
j_gene: TRBJ1-5
CDR3aa: CASSITGTKNQPQHF
CDR3nt: TGTGCCAGCAGCATCACCGGGACAAAGAATCAGCCCCAGCATTTT

d_gene: TRBD2
v_gene: TRBV6-5
abundance: NA
j_gene: TRBJ2-1
CDR3aa: CASTRAGPYNEQFF
CDR3nt: TGTGCCAGCACGCGAGCGGGGCCTTACAATGAGCAGTTCTTC

d_gene: TRBD1
v_gene: TRBV19
abundance: NA
j_gene: TRBJ2-7
CDR3aa: CASSTGTGRYEQYF
CDR3nt: TGTGCCAGTAGTACCGGGACAGGGAGGTACGAGCAGTACTTC

d_gene: TRBD1
v_gene: TRBV12-3/TRBV12-4
abundance: NA
j_gene: TRBJ2-1
CDR3aa: CASSLGTGGEQFF
CDR3nt: TGTGCCAGCAGTCTCGGGACAGGAGGGGAGCAGTTCTTC

d_gene: TRBD1
v_gene: TRBV10-3
abundance: NA
j_gene: TRBJ1-3
CDR3aa: CATAGTEGNTIYF
CDR3nt: TGTGCCACCGCCGGGACAGAAGGAAACACCATATATTTT

d_gene: NA
v_gene: TRBV27
abundance: NA
j_gene: TRBJ2-7
CDR3aa: CASSFKGHSYEQYF
CDR3nt: TGTGCCAGCAGTTTTAAGGGGCACTCCTACGAGCAGTACTTC

d_gene: TRBD1
v_gene: TRBV6-1
abundance: NA
j_gene: TRBJ1-2
CDR3aa: CASSETFGQGDGYTF
CDR3nt: TGTGCCAGCAGTGAAACCTTCGGACAGGGTGATGGCTACACCTTC

d_gene: NA
v_gene: TRBV6-5
abundance: NA
j_gene: TRBJ2-4
CDR3aa: CASSLGQYGIQYF
CDR3nt: TGTGCCAGCAGTCTCGGACAGTATGGCATTCAGTACTTC

d_gene: NA
v_gene: TRBV6-5
abundance: NA
j_gene: TRBJ2-2
CDR3aa: CASRGDTGELFF
CDR3nt: TGTGCCAGCAGGGGAGACACCGGGGAGCTGTTTTTT

d_gene: TRBD1
v_gene: TRBV19
abundance: NA
j_gene: TRBJ2-1
CDR3aa: CASSIRQGADYNEQFF
CDR3nt: TGTGCCAGTAGTATTCGACAGGGGGCGGACTACAATGAGCAGTTCTTC

d_gene: NA
v_gene: TRBV5-1
abundance: NA
j_gene: TRBJ2-5
CDR3aa: CASSLVLAVEETQYF
CDR3nt: TGCGCCAGCAGCTTGGTCTTAGCAGTGGAGGAGACCCAGTACTTC

d_gene: TRBD1
v_gene: TRBV28
abundance: NA
j_gene: TRBJ2-7
CDR3aa: CASSSLTGYRDEQYF
CDR3nt: TGTGCCAGCAGTTCGCTGACAGGGTACAGGGACGAGCAGTACTTC

d_gene: TRBD1
v_gene: TRBV19
abundance: NA
j_gene: TRBJ1-5
CDR3aa: CASVGQLNQPQHF
CDR3nt: TGTGCCAGTGTGGGACAGCTAAATCAGCCCCAGCATTTT

d_gene: NA
v_gene: TRBV3-1/TRBV3-2
abundance: once
j_gene: TRBJ1-3
CDR3aa: CASRSKAAGNTIYF
CDR3nt: TGTGCCAGCAGGTCAAAAGCGGCCGGAAACACCATATATTTT

d_gene: NA
v_gene: TRBV21-1
abundance: NA
j_gene: TRBJ2-1
CDR3aa: CASSKSGGPNEQFF
CDR3nt: TGTGCCAGCAGCAAATCGGGAGGTCCCAATGAGCAGTTCTTC

d_gene: TRBD2
v_gene: TRBV2
abundance: NA
j_gene: TRBJ2-7
CDR3aa: CASSGSSGEYEQYF
CDR3nt: TGTGCCAGCAGTGGGTCTAGCGGAGAATACGAGCAGTACTTC

d_gene: TRBD1
v_gene: TRBV5-1
abundance: NA
j_gene: TRBJ1-1
CDR3aa: CASSFSGTGVSLGTEAFF
CDR3nt: TGCGCCAGCAGCTTTTCCGGGACAGGGGTATCCTTGGGCACTGAAGCTTTCTTT

d_gene: NA
v_gene: TRBV7-9
abundance: few
j_gene: TRBJ2-7
CDR3aa: CASSFFLSYEQYF
CDR3nt: TGTGCCAGCAGCTTTTTTCTCTCCTACGAGCAGTACTTC

d_gene: NA
v_gene: TRBV29-1
abundance: once
j_gene: TRBJ2-1
CDR3aa: CSVEDRFGVGIQNEQFF
CDR3nt: TGCAGCGTTGAAGATCGGTTCGGGGTGGGCATCCAGAATGAGCAGTTCTTC

d_gene: NA
v_gene: TRBV19
abundance: NA
j_gene: TRBJ1-1
CDR3aa: CASSISGTGMRSTEAFF
CDR3nt: TGTGCCAGTAGTATATCAGGAACCGGGATGAGGTCCACTGAAGCTTTCTTT

d_gene: NA
v_gene: TRBV7-9
abundance: NA
j_gene: TRBJ1-4
CDR3aa: CASSSRQNNEKLFF
CDR3nt: TGTGCCAGCAGCTCCCGACAGAATAATGAAAAACTGTTTTTT

d_gene: NA
v_gene: TRBV27
abundance: NA
j_gene: TRBJ2-3
CDR3aa: CASSRKWGGTDTQYF
CDR3nt: TGTGCCAGCAGCAGGAAATGGGGGGGCACAGATACGCAGTATTTT

d_gene: TRBD2
v_gene: TRBV10-3
abundance: NA
j_gene: TRBJ2-1
CDR3aa: CAISEPLAGYNEQFF
CDR3nt: TGTGCCATCAGTGAGCCGCTAGCGGGATATAATGAGCAGTTCTTC

d_gene: TRBD1
v_gene: TRBV2
abundance: NA
j_gene: TRBJ2-3
CDR3aa: CASRKTLPGQGITDTQYF
CDR3nt: TGTGCCAGCAGAAAAACATTGCCGGGACAGGGAATCACAGATACGCAGTATTTT

d_gene: TRBD1
v_gene: TRBV7-6
abundance: NA
j_gene: TRBJ2-7
CDR3aa: CASSFLTGFHEQYF
CDR3nt: TGTGCCAGCAGCTTTCTGACAGGGTTCCACGAGCAGTACTTC

d_gene: TRBD2
v_gene: TRBV5-1
abundance: NA
j_gene: TRBJ2-3
CDR3aa: CASSLDGSGTDTQYF
CDR3nt: TGCGCCAGCAGCTTGGATGGTAGCGGGACAGATACGCAGTATTTT

d_gene: TRBD1
v_gene: TRBV20-1
abundance: once
j_gene: TRBJ2-3
CDR3aa: CSASVGQGGNTQYF
CDR3nt: TGCAGTGCTAGTGTTGGACAGGGGGGGAATACGCAGTATTTT

d_gene: NA
v_gene: TRBV7-2
abundance: NA
j_gene: TRBJ2-5
CDR3aa: CASSLEVARFETQYF
CDR3nt: TGTGCCAGCAGCTTAGAAGTGGCGCGGTTCGAGACCCAGTACTTC

d_gene: TRBD1
v_gene: TRBV11-2
abundance: few
j_gene: TRBJ1-2
CDR3aa: CASSGTDTNYGYTF
CDR3nt: TGTGCCAGCAGCGGGACAGATACTAACTATGGCTACACCTTC

d_gene: NA
v_gene: TRBV6-5
abundance: once
j_gene: TRBJ1-6
CDR3aa: CASSTRRRGESPLHF
CDR3nt: TGTGCCAGCAGCACCCGTCGCAGGGGAGAATCACCCCTCCACTTT

d_gene: TRBD1
v_gene: TRBV9
abundance: NA
j_gene: TRBJ2-5
CDR3aa: CASSPRQGQETQYF
CDR3nt: TGTGCCAGCAGCCCCCGACAGGGCCAAGAGACCCAGTACTTC

d_gene: NA
v_gene: TRBV19
abundance: few
j_gene: TRBJ1-5
CDR3aa: CASSIGPLRGNQPQHF
CDR3nt: TGTGCCAGTAGTATAGGACCCCTTCGGGGCAATCAGCCCCAGCATTTT

d_gene: NA
v_gene: TRBV18
abundance: once
j_gene: TRBJ1-5
CDR3aa: CASSPTGRNQPQHF
CDR3nt: TGTGCCAGCTCACCCACCGGGAGGAATCAGCCCCAGCATTTT